This TCR beta chain was sequenced during a study of CD8+CD57+ T cells in acquired aplastic anemia. Study-wide context: DNA per sorted CD4+ or CD8+ sample ranged roughly 0.19 to 30 ug, averaging roughly 3.2 ug. Overall study findings and caveats: Patients and healthy controls showed no significant CD8+ Simpson's diversity difference. In common between the patients and the controls were around 29 CD8+ CDR3 sequences.

Sequencing involved patients with CD8+CD57+ cell expansion previously shown by flow cytometry. Sampling of blood occurred while the patients had still received no therapy. Profiling that covered TCR beta VDJ and CDR3 relied on genomic DNA as its template. Each CDR3 protein gets one entry after TCRdb re-called the reads with MiXCR. The sample holds about 58,000 distinct CDR3 sequences; approximately 50% are singletons and the top ten take about 15%. Germline V CDR1 and CDR2: KGHDR, SFDVKD. V lost 10 bases and J lost 2; bases outside the gene matches: 8. CDR3 length: 15 amino acids. Remarks on this clonotype: The target antigen is unknown.

The chain has TRBV24-1 and TRBJ2-1; 9 positions agree with TRBD2. The sample was sorted CD4+, CD8+, or CD8+CD57+ T cells (not recorded which) from PBMCs. This TCR derives from a human donor with aplastic anemia. CDR3 nucleotide sequence: TGTGCCACAGTGGAAGCTAGCGGGGCCTACAATGAGCAGTTCTTC. This translates into CATVEASGAYNEQFF.